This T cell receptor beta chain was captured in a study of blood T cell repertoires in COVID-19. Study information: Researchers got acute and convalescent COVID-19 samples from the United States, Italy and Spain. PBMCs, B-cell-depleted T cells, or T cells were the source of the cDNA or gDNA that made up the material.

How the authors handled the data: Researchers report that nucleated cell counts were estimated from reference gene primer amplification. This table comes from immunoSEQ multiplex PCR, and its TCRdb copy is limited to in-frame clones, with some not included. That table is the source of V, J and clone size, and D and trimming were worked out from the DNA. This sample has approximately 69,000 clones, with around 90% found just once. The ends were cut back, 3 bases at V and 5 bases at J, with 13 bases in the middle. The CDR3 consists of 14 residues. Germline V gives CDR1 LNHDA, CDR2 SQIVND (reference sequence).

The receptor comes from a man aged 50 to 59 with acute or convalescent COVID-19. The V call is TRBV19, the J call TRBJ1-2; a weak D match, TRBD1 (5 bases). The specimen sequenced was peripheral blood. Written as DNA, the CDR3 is TGTGCCAGTAGTATCTCTCAGGGTAGTTATGGCTACACCTTC. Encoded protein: CASSISQGSYGYTF.